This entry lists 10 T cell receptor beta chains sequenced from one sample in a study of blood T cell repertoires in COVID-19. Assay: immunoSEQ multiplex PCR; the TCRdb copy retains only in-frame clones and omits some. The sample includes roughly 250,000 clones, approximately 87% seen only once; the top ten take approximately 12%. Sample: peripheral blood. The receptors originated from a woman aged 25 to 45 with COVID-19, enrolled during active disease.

In nucleotides, the CDR3 is TGTGCCATCAGTGATTCCGGGACAGGGGGGACCGATGGCTACACCTTC. Translated, it gives CAISDSGTGGTDGYTF. The chain couples TRBV10-3 to TRBJ1-2; 11 bases match TRBD1. CDR1 ENHRY and CDR2 SYGVKD come from the germline V gene. The length of the CDR3 is 16 residues. V lost 3 bases, J lost 6 bases, and 9 bases stayed unmatched.

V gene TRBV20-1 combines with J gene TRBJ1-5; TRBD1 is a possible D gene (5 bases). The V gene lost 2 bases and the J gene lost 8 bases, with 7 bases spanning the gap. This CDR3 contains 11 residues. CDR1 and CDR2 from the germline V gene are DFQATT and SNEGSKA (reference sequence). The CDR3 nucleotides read TGCAGTGCTAGATCACAGGAGCCCCAGCATTTT. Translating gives CSARSQEPQHF.

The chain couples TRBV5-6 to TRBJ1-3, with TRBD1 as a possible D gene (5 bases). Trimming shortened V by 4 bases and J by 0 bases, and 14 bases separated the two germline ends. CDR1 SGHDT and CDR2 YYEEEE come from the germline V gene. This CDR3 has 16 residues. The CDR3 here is CASSPGRANSGNTIYF. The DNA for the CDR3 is TGTGCCAGCAGCCCAGGGCGCGCCAACTCTGGAAACACCATATATTTT.

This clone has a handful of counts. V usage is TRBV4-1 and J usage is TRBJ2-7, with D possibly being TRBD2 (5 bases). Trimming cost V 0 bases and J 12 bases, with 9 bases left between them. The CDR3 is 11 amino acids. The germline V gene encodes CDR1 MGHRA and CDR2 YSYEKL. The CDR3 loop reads CASSQDLRVYF. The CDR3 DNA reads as TGCGCCAGCAGCCAAGATTTGAGGGTGTACTTC.

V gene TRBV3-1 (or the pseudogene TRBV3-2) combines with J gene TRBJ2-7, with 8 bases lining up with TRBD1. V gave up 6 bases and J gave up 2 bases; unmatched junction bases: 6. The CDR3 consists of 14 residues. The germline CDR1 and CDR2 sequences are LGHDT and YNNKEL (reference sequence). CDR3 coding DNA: TGTGCCAGCAGTCAGGGGGCTGGAACCTACGAGCAGTACTTC. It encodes CASSQGAGTYEQYF.

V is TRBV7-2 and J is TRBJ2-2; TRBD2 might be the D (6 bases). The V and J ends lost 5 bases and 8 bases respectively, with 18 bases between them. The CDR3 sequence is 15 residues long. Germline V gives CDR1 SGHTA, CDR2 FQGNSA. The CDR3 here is CASSPRGPSGGELFF. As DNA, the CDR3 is TGTGCCAGCAGCCCTAGGGGCCCGAGCGGGGGGGAGCTGTTTTTT.

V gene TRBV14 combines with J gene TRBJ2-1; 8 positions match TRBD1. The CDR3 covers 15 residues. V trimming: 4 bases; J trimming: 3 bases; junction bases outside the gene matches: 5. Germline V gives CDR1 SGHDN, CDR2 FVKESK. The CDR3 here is CASSPDRGFYNEQFF. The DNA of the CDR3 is TGTGCCAGCAGCCCCGACAGGGGCTTCTACAATGAGCAGTTCTTC.

The CDR3 is CASSPEGESQETQYF. The CDR3 DNA sequence: TGTGCCAGCTCACCAGAGGGGGAATCCCAAGAGACCCAGTACTTC. This chain joins TRBV18 and TRBJ2-5; D is possibly TRBD1 (6 bases). V lost 2 bases, J lost 1 base, and 11 bases lay in between. Germline V gene data show CDR1 as KGHSH and CDR2 as LQKENI. CDR3 length equals 15 residues.

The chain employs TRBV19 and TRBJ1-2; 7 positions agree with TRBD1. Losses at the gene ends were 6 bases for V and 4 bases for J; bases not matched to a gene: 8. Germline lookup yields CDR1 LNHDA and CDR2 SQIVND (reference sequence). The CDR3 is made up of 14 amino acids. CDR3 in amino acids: CASSPGQRSYGYTF. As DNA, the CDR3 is TGTGCCAGTAGCCCGGGACAGAGATCCTATGGCTACACCTTC.

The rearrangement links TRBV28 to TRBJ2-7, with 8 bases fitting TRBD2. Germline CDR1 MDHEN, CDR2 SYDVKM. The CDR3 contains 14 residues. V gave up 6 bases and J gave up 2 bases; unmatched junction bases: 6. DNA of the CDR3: TGTGCCAGCAGGCTAGGGCGGGGGGCCTACGAGCAGTACTTC. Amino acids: CASRLGRGAYEQYF.